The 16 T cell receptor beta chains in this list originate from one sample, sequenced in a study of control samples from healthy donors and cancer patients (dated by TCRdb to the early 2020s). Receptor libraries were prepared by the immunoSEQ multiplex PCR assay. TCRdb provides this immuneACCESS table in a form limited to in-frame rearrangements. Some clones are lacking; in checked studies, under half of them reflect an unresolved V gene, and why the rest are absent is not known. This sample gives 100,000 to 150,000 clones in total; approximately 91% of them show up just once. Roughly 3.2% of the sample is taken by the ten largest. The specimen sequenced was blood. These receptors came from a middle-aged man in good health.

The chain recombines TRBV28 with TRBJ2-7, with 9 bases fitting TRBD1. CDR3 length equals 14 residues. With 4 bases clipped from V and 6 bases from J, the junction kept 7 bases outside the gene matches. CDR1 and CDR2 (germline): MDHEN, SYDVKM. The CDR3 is CASSSRLDRGEQYF. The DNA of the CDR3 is TGTGCCAGCAGTTCCCGCCTGGACAGGGGCGAGCAGTACTTC.

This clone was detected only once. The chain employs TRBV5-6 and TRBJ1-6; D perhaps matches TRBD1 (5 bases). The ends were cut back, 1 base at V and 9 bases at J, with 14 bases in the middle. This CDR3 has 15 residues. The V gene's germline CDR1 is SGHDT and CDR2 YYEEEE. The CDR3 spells CASSLPQAQGSPLHF. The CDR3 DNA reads TGTGCCAGCAGCTTGCCTCAGGCGCAGGGTTCACCCCTCCACTTT.

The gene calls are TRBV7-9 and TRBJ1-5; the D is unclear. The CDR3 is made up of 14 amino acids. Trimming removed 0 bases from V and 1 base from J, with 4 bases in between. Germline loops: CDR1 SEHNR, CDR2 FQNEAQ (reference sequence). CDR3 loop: CASSLAVSNQPQHF. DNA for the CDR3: TGTGCCAGCAGCTTAGCAGTAAGCAATCAGCCCCAGCATTTT.

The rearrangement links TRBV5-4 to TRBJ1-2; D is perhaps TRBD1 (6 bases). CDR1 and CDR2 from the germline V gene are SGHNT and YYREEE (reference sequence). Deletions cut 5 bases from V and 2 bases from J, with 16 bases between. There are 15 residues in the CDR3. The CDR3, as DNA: TGTGCCAGCAGTTATGACAGGCGGTTAAACTATGGCTACACCTTC. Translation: CASSYDRRLNYGYTF.

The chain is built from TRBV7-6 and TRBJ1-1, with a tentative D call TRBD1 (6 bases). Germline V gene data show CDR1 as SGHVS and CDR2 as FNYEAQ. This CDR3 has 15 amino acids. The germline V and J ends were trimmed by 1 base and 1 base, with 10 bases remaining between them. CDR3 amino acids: CASSLVRGQNTEAFF. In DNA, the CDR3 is TGTGCCAGCAGCTTAGTACGGGGACAGAACACTGAAGCTTTCTTT.

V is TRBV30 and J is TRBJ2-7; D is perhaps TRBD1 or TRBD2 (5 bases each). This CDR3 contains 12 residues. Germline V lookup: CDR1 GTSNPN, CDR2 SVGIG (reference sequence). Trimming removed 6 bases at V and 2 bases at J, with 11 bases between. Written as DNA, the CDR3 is TGTGCCTGCCGAGGGACGACCTACGAGCAGTACTTC. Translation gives CACRGTTYEQYF.

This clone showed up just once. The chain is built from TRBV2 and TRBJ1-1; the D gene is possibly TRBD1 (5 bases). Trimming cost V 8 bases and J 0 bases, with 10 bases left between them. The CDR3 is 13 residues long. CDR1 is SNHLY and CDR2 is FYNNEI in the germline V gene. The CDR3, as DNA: TGTGCCAGCGAAAAGACAGTGAACACTGAAGCTTTCTTT. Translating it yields CASEKTVNTEAFF.

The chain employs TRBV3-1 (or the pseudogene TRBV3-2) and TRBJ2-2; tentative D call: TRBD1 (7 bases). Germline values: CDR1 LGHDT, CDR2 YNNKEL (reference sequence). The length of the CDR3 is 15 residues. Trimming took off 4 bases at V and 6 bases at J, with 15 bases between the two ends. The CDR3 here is CASSPLDREAGELFF. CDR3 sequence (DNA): TGTGCCAGCAGCCCTCTCGACAGGGAGGCCGGGGAGCTGTTTTTT.

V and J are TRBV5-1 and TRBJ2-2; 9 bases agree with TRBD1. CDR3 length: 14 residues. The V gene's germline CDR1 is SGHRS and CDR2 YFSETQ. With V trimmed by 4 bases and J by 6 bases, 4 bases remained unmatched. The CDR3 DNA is TGCGCCAGCAGCCCGGGACAGGGACCCGGGGAGCTGTTTTTT. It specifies CASSPGQGPGELFF.

The CDR3: CASSQAPTGADTQYF. The CDR3 DNA is TGTGCCAGCAGCCAAGCCCCGACAGGCGCGGATACGCAGTATTTT. The V call is TRBV14, the J call TRBJ2-3; D perhaps matches TRBD1 (6 bases). V was clipped by 1 base and J by 6 bases, with 14 bases between them. CDR3 size: 15 residues. Germline V gives CDR1 SGHDN, CDR2 FVKESK.

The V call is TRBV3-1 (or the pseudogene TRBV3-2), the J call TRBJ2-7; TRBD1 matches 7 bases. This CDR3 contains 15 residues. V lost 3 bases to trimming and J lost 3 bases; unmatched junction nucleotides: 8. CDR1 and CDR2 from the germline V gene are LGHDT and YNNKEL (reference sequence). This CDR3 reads CASSHTTGTVYEQYF. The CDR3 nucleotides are TGTGCCAGCAGCCACACGACAGGGACGGTCTACGAGCAGTACTTC.

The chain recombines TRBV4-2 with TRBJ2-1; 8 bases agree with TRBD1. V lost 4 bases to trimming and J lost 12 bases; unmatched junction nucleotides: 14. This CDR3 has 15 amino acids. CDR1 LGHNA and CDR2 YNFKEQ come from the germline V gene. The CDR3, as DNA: TGTGCCAGCAGCCCCGGACAGGGTGGGCTAGCTGTGCAGTTCTTC. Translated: CASSPGQGGLAVQFF.

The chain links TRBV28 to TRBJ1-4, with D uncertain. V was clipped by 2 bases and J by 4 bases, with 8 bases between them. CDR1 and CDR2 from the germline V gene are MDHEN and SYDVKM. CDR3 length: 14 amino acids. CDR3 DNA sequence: TGTGCCAGCAGTTTAAACGGTCTTAATGAAAAACTGTTTTTT. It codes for CASSLNGLNEKLFF.

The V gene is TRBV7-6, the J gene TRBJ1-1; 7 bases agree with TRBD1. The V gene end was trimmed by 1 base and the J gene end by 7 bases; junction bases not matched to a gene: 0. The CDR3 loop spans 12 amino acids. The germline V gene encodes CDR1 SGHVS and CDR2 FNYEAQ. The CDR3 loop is CASSLGDSEAFF. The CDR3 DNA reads TGTGCCAGCAGCTTAGGGGACAGTGAAGCTTTCTTT.

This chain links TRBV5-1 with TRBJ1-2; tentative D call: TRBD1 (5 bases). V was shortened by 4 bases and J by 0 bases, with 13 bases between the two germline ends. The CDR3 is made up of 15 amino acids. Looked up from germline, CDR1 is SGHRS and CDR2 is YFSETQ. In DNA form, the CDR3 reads TGCGCCAGCAGCCCACAAGGGGCCGCTAACTATGGCTACACCTTC. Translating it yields CASSPQGAANYGYTF.

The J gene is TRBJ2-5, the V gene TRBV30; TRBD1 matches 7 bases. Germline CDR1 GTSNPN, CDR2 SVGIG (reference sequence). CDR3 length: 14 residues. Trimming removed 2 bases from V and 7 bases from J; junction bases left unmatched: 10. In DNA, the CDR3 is TGTGCCTGGAGTCCACGGACAGGCCGAGGGACCCAGTACTTC. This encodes CAWSPRTGRGTQYF. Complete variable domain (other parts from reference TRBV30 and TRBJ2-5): SQTIHQWPATLVQPVGSPLSLECTVEGTSNPNLYWYRQAAGRGLQLLFYSVGIGQISSEVPQNLSASRPQDRQFILSSKKLLLSDSGFYLCAWSPRTGRGTQYFGPGTRLLVL.